The 30 T cell receptor beta chains reported below all come from one sample, sequenced in a study of T cell changes during pregnancy in multiple sclerosis. Assay: immunoSEQ multiplex PCR; the TCRdb copy retains only in-frame clones and omits some. The sample holds nearly 110,000 clones; around 90% are singletons and the top ten take approximately 1.5%. The sequenced sample was peripheral blood, obtained before pregnancy. The receptors originated from a female donor with multiple sclerosis, enrolled in a pregnancy study.

The chain has TRBV5-5 and TRBJ2-7, with 13 bases identical to TRBD2. Germline-derived CDR1 and CDR2 are SGHKS and YYEKEE (reference sequence). The V gene end was trimmed by 3 bases and the J gene end by 12 bases; junction bases not matched to a gene: 9. This CDR3 spans 14 amino acids. CDR3 in DNA: TGTGCCAGCAGCTGGGGAGGGACTAGCGGGGTAGGGTACTTC. Its translation is CASSWGGTSGVGYF.

This sequence joins TRBV2 and TRBJ2-5; TRBD2 matches 9 bases. This CDR3 is built from 13 residues. The germline CDR1 and CDR2 sequences are SNHLY and FYNNEI. With V trimmed by 7 bases and J by 5 bases, 5 bases remained unmatched. CDR3 bases: TGTGCCAGCACGGGCGGGAGGGTGGAGACCCAGTACTTC. This gives the protein CASTGGRVETQYF.

The gene calls are TRBV5-4 and TRBJ2-5, with 14 bases identical to TRBD2. V was clipped by 4 bases and J by 2 bases; unmatched bases: 4. The CDR3 has 16 residues. Per germline, CDR1 SGHNT and CDR2 YYREEE (reference sequence). The chain's CDR3 is CASSGGLAGVQETQYF. The DNA for the CDR3 is TGTGCCAGCAGCGGGGGACTAGCGGGGGTGCAAGAGACCCAGTACTTC.

V usage is TRBV7-8 and J usage is TRBJ2-2; the D is unclear. Germline V CDR1 and CDR2: SGHVS, FQNEAQ. The CDR3 has 16 amino acids. V was cut by 2 bases and J by 0 bases, with 10 bases left in between. The CDR3 coding sequence is TGTGCCAGCAGCTTAAAACAGAAAACGAACACCGGGGAGCTGTTTTTT. It translates to CASSLKQKTNTGELFF.

The chain couples TRBV5-4 to TRBJ1-1, with D uncertain. The CDR3 has 13 amino acids. Between the trimmed V and J ends, which lost 0 bases and 2 bases, there was a span of 5 bases. From germline, CDR1 is SGHNT and CDR2 YYREEE (reference sequence). The CDR3 sequence is CASSLGANTEAFF. The CDR3, as DNA: TGTGCCAGCAGCTTGGGAGCTAACACTGAAGCTTTCTTT.

The gene calls are TRBV7-2 and TRBJ2-1, with 16 bases that match TRBD2. Germline CDR1 and CDR2: SGHTA and FQGNSA. V lost 4 bases and J lost 4; bases outside the gene matches: 7. The CDR3 loop spans 18 amino acids. In DNA, the CDR3 is TGTGCCAGCAGCTCGCCGGGACTAGCGGGGGGGTCATACAATGAGCAGTTCTTC. It translates to CASSSPGLAGGSYNEQFF.

V usage is TRBV27 and J usage is TRBJ1-6, with D possibly TRBD1 on 5 matching bases. Germline V gene data show CDR1 as MNHEY and CDR2 as SMNVEV (reference sequence). The V and J ends lost 7 bases and 7 bases respectively, with 11 bases between them. The CDR3 totals 13 residues. The CDR3 sequence is CASTPKGNSPLHF. The CDR3 DNA reads as TGTGCCAGCACCCCGAAGGGGAATTCACCCCTCCACTTT.

J is TRBJ2-3 and V is TRBV7-9; 8 bases fit TRBD2. Trimming cost V 5 bases and J 4 bases; bases outside gene matches: 5. CDR3 length: 14 amino acids. Germline V gives CDR1 SEHNR, CDR2 FQNEAQ (reference sequence). The CDR3 is CASSPSGSADTQYF. Written as DNA, the CDR3 is TGTGCCAGCAGCCCGAGCGGGAGTGCAGATACGCAGTATTTT.

This chain joins TRBV7-2 and TRBJ1-5; TRBD1 aligns across 10 bases. V trimming: 1 base; J trimming: 6 bases; junction bases outside the gene matches: 6. The V gene's germline CDR1 is SGHTA and CDR2 FQGNSA. There are 16 residues in the CDR3. Here the CDR3 DNA reads TGTGCCAGCAGCTTAGTTGACAGGGGGCTTGGTCAGCCCCAGCATTTT. Its translation: CASSLVDRGLGQPQHF.

The count of this clone is one. The chain recombines TRBV5-5 with TRBJ2-1, with 9 bases fitting TRBD1. Losses at the gene ends were 4 bases for V and 3 bases for J; bases not matched to a gene: 8. The CDR3 is 16 amino acids. The V gene's germline CDR1 is SGHKS and CDR2 YYEKEE (reference sequence). CDR3 amino acids: CASSEIPGQGYNEQFF. CDR3 coding DNA: TGTGCCAGCAGCGAGATACCGGGACAGGGCTACAATGAGCAGTTCTTC. Complete variable domain (other parts from reference TRBV5-5 and TRBJ2-1): DAGVTQSPTHLIKTRGQQVTLRCSPISGHKSVSWYQQVLGQGPQFIFQYYEKEERGRGNFPDRFSARQFPNYSSELNVNALLLGDSALYLCASSEIPGQGYNEQFFGPGTRLTVL.

In this sample, this clone turned up a few times. The chain recombines TRBV7-8 with TRBJ1-2; no clear D. The CDR3 is 13 amino acids. Trimming left V 4 bases short and J 3 bases short, with 9 bases between. The germline CDR1 and CDR2 sequences are SGHVS and FQNEAQ. CDR3 sequence: CASSSARDYGYTF. The CDR3 region has the DNA TGTGCCAGCAGCTCCGCACGAGACTATGGCTACACCTTC.

V and J are TRBV6-5 and TRBJ2-7; 10 bases map to TRBD2. The CDR3 is 14 amino acids. In germline, CDR1 is MNHEY, CDR2 SVGAGI. Unmatched junction bases numbered 5, after V lost 4 bases and J lost 5 bases. DNA for the CDR3: TGTGCCAGCAGTTTGGGACTAGCGATGAACGAGCAGTACTTC. Translated, it gives CASSLGLAMNEQYF.

The V call is TRBV18, the J call TRBJ2-1; TRBD2 agrees at 9 bases. CDR3 length: 18 residues. The V gene end was trimmed by 3 bases and the J gene end by 3 bases; junction bases not matched to a gene: 12. Germline CDR1 is KGHSH and CDR2 is LQKENI. The CDR3 DNA follows: TGTGCCAGCTCACCCCGAACCCCAAGCGGGAGGCTCTACAATGAGCAGTTCTTC. Amino acid sequence: CASSPRTPSGRLYNEQFF.

The chain uses TRBV5-1 and TRBJ2-1; TRBD1 matches at 8 bases. The CDR3 is made up of 16 amino acids. From germline, CDR1 is SGHRS and CDR2 YFSETQ. J was trimmed by 7 bases and V by 1 base; bases with no gene match: 10. This CDR3 reads CASSLFGQGTENEQFF. CDR3 sequence (DNA): TGCGCCAGCAGCTTGTTCGGACAGGGCACCGAGAATGAGCAGTTCTTC.

The V gene is TRBV6-5, the J gene TRBJ1-2, with 7 positions matching TRBD1. The germline V gene encodes CDR1 MNHEY and CDR2 SVGAGI. CDR3 size: 13 residues. Losses at the gene ends were 6 bases for V and 4 bases for J; bases not matched to a gene: 5. The chain's CDR3 is CASSPGTVYGYTF. The CDR3 DNA reads as TGTGCCAGCAGCCCAGGGACAGTCTATGGCTACACCTTC.

This clone was recorded once. This chain connects TRBV15 to TRBJ2-1; D is perhaps TRBD2 (5 bases). CDR3 length: 14 residues. Germline loops: CDR1 LNHNV, CDR2 YYDKDF (reference sequence). V lost 6 bases and J 0 bases, leaving 9 bases between the germline ends. CDR3 sequence: CATSPTSSYNEQFF. The CDR3, as DNA: TGTGCCACCAGTCCCACTAGCTCCTACAATGAGCAGTTCTTC.

V and J are TRBV2 and TRBJ2-3, with 8 bases fitting TRBD2. CDR3 length: 18 residues. The ends lost 5 bases at V and 1 base at J; junction bases unmatched: 14. From germline, CDR1 is SNHLY and CDR2 FYNNEI. CDR3 loop: CASSPRPGAGVGTDTQYF. Here the CDR3 DNA reads TGTGCCAGCAGTCCCCGTCCAGGAGCGGGGGTGGGCACAGATACGCAGTATTTT. The full variable domain, its missing parts supplied by reference TRBV2 and TRBJ2-3, is EPEVTQTPSHQVTQMGQEVILRCVPISNHLYFYWYRQILGQKVEFLVSFYNNEISEKSEIFDDQFSVERPDGSNFTLKIRSTKLEDSAMYFCASSPRPGAGVGTDTQYFGPGTRLTVL.

This clone was counted once. The V gene is TRBV27, the J gene TRBJ1-2, with 7 bases matching TRBD1. The V segment lost 5 bases and the J segment 4 bases; nucleotides outside the gene matches: 4. The CDR3 extends over 13 amino acids. The germline V gene has CDR1 MNHEY and CDR2 SMNVEV (reference sequence). CDR3 nucleotides: TGTGCCAGCAGTCCCGGGACAGTCTATGGCTACACCTTC. Translated: CASSPGTVYGYTF.

V gene TRBV7-3 combines with J gene TRBJ1-1; 11 nucleotides match TRBD1. CDR3 size: 16 residues. V was pared by 5 bases and J by 3 bases, with 8 bases of the junction left unmatched. Germline CDR1 is SGHTA and CDR2 is FQGTGA. The CDR3 loop reads CASSRTGGPTDTEAFF. The DNA for the CDR3 is TGTGCCAGCAGCCGGACAGGGGGCCCGACGGACACTGAAGCTTTCTTT.

Of note for this clone: One end of the junction does not line up with germline, which may come from a read error. The chain carries TRBV11-3 and TRBJ2-1, with 9 bases aligning to TRBD2. The CDR3 spans 15 residues. The germline gives CDR1 SGHNT, CDR2 YENEEA. Here the CDR3 reads CASTLSGGPLNEQFF. The CDR3 DNA follows: TGTGCCAGCACCTTAAGCGGGGGGCCACTCAATGAGCAGTTCTTC.

V gene TRBV10-3 combines with J gene TRBJ2-3; D is perhaps TRBD1 (6 bases). Per germline, CDR1 ENHRY and CDR2 SYGVKD. The V end lost 10 bases, the J end lost 0 bases, and 14 bases lay between the germline ends. This CDR3 spans 14 amino acids. The CDR3 is CATWTAPSTDTQYF. CDR3 nucleotides: TGTGCCACCTGGACAGCCCCAAGCACAGATACGCAGTATTTT.

The genes are TRBV18 and TRBJ2-1; 11 nucleotides match TRBD2. The V and J ends lost 1 base and 2 bases, in that order; junction bases with no gene match: 7. This CDR3 is built from 18 residues. In germline, CDR1 is KGHSH, CDR2 LQKENI. Written as DNA, the CDR3 is TGTGCCAGCTCACCACTATCCGGGACTAGCGGTCCCTACAATGAGCAGTTCTTC. Translating gives CASSPLSGTSGPYNEQFF.

This clone was found once. The CDR3 DNA reads as TGTGCCAGCAGCTTACGAGCCGGGATGCTCCAAGAGACCCAGTACTTC. Its translation: CASSLRAGMLQETQYF. The gene calls are TRBV7-6 and TRBJ2-5; tentative D call: TRBD2 (5 bases). Between the trimmed V and J ends, which lost 2 bases and 1 base, there was a span of 14 bases. This CDR3 has 16 residues. Germline V lookup: CDR1 SGHVS, CDR2 FNYEAQ.

The chain has TRBV27 and TRBJ2-1; 7 bases map to TRBD2. The CDR3 is made up of 16 amino acids. The germline CDR1 and CDR2 sequences are MNHEY and SMNVEV (reference sequence). After removal of 4 bases from V and 9 bases from J, the junction contained 15 bases not matched to a gene. CDR3 loop: CASSSLKTSKASEQFF. Here the CDR3 DNA reads TGTGCCAGCAGTTCTCTAAAGACTAGCAAAGCCAGTGAGCAGTTCTTC.

This chain joins TRBV7-2 and TRBJ2-1; TRBD2 matches at 10 bases. Trimming took 3 bases from V and 8 from J; bases not matched to a gene: 7. In germline, CDR1 is SGHTA, CDR2 FQGNSA. The CDR3 loop spans 15 amino acids. The CDR3 is CASSLLAGEIYEQFF. The CDR3 DNA reads TGTGCCAGCAGCTTGCTAGCGGGAGAAATTTATGAGCAGTTCTTC.

The chain recombines TRBV2 with TRBJ2-2; 7 nucleotides align to TRBD1. Germline V gene data show CDR1 as SNHLY and CDR2 as FYNNEI. The CDR3 totals 16 residues. V was pared by 7 bases and J by 2 bases, with 10 bases of the junction left unmatched. CDR3 sequence: CASTPRTGINTGELFF. DNA of the CDR3: TGTGCCAGCACCCCCAGGACAGGCATTAACACCGGGGAGCTGTTTTTT.

This chain uses TRBV7-2 with TRBJ1-1, with D possibly being TRBD1 (6 bases). The V and J ends lost 2 bases and 4 bases respectively, with 11 bases between them. The CDR3 sequence is 14 residues long. Germline loops: CDR1 SGHTA, CDR2 FQGNSA. The CDR3 DNA reads as TGTGCCAGCAGCTTACACAGGGACCTCACTGAAGCTTTCTTT. The encoded protein is CASSLHRDLTEAFF.

The genes are TRBV27 and TRBJ2-3; no clear D gene. The CDR3 loop spans 16 amino acids. Germline CDR1 reads MNHEY; CDR2 reads SMNVEV (reference sequence). Trimming stripped 2 bases from V and 1 base from J, with 13 bases between. CDR3 DNA sequence: TGTGCCAGCAGTTTACTAGTCGCACCCGGCACAGATACGCAGTATTTT. It specifies CASSLLVAPGTDTQYF.

V gene TRBV6-6 combines with J gene TRBJ1-2, with TRBD1 matching 10 bases. CDR3 length equals 13 residues. The V gene end was trimmed by 6 bases and the J gene end by 7 bases; junction bases not matched to a gene: 5. Per the germline V gene, CDR1 is MNHNY and CDR2 is SVGAGI (reference sequence). In DNA form, the CDR3 reads TGTGCCAGCAGGACAGGGGGCGTAAGTGGCTACACCTTC. Amino acids: CASRTGGVSGYTF.

The chain is built from TRBV5-6 and TRBJ2-1, with D perhaps TRBD1 (8 bases). CDR3 length equals 15 residues. V dropped 4 bases and J dropped 7 bases, with 18 bases sitting between them. Germline CDR1 SGHDT, CDR2 YYEEEE. The CDR3 protein is CASSPRQGRVNEQFF. The CDR3 coding sequence is TGTGCCAGCAGCCCCAGACAGGGGAGGGTGAATGAGCAGTTCTTC.